This T cell receptor beta chain comes out of a study of blood T cell repertoires in COVID-19. As for the study in general: Acute and convalescent COVID-19 specimens originated in the United States, Italy and Spain. From T cells, B-cell-depleted T cells, or PBMCs came the material, which was cDNA or gDNA.

Per the authors' pipeline: Reference gene primer amplification in the assay estimated nucleated cell counts. Clones were read by immunoSEQ multiplex PCR, and TCRdb kept only the in-frame ones, dropping some. V and J calls and clone size are copied from that table; D and trimming were computed from the DNA. Found here are 130,000 or so clones, about 80% of them singletons; the top ten hold approximately 17%. Germline CDR1 is MDHEN and CDR2 is SYDVKM. The CDR3 contains 14 residues. Trimming took off 5 bases at V and 2 bases at J, with 11 bases between the two ends. Sequenced material: peripheral blood. V is TRBV28 and J is TRBJ2-3, with a weak D call TRBD1 (6 bases). The source is a middle-aged man with acute or convalescent COVID-19. CDR3 protein: CASSPGHLTDTQYF. DNA of the CDR3: TGTGCCAGCAGTCCGGGACATCTCACAGATACGCAGTATTTT.